The T cell receptor (beta chain) described here comes from a study of blood T cell repertoires in COVID-19. Across the whole study: Sources were T cells, B-cell-depleted T cells, or PBMCs; the material itself was cDNA or gDNA.

Some clones are missing from TCRdb's copy, which holds only in-frame ones; the method was immunoSEQ multiplex PCR. The sample contains about 480,000 clones, around 88% of which appear only once. Germline-derived CDR1 and CDR2 are LNHNV and YYDKDF (reference sequence). The CDR3 runs 11 residues. Between the trimmed V and J ends, which lost 8 bases and 4 bases, there was a span of 8 bases. The chain employs TRBV15 and TRBJ1-1; a possible D gene is TRBD1 (5 bases). This clonotype was obtained from a woman under 40 with acute or convalescent COVID-19. The sequenced sample consisted of peripheral blood. This chain's CDR3 is CATGGITEAFF. Written as DNA, the CDR3 is TGTGCCACCGGGGGGATCACTGAAGCTTTCTTT.